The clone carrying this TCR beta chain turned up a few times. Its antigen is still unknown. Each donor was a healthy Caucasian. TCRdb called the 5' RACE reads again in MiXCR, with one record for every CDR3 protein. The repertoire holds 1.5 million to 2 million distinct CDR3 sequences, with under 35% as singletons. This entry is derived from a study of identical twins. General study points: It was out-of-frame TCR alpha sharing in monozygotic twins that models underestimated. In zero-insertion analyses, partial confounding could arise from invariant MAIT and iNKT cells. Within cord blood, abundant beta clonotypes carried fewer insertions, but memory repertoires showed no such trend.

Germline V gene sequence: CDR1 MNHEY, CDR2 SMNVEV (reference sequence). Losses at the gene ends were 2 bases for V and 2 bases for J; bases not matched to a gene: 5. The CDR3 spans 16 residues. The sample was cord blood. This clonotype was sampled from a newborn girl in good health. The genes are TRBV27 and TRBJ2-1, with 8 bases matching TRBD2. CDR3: CASSLGVAGPYNEQFF. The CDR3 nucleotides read TGTGCCAGCAGTTTAGGAGTAGCGGGGCCCTACAATGAGCAGTTCTTC.